This TCR beta chain emerged from a study of HIV-infected patients and healthy controls. General observations from the study: The seeming recovery of the Gini index after therapy in HIV-infected patients vanished in size-matched data.

This CDR3 comprises 13 residues. V lost 5 bases, J lost 5 bases, and 11 bases lay in between. Germline V CDR1 and CDR2: SGHTA, FQGNSA. Remarks on this clonotype: Its antigen is not known.

The repertoire came from unfractionated whole blood and reflected all unsorted peripheral T cells. The RNA source was a roughly 2.5 ml peripheral blood draw. cDNA was made from 500 ng RNA using alpha and beta constant primers. Separate chain-specific third strand synthesis with multiplexing indices produced the alpha and beta libraries. One primer pair amplified all rearrangements per chain; each cDNA got molecular barcodes. The library had 12-nucleotide molecular identifiers formed by two random hexamers joined together. TCRdb reprocessed the 5' RACE reads via MiXCR and lists one record per CDR3 protein. The sample records 10,000 to 15,000 distinct CDR3 sequences, 9.5% to 13% being singletons.

The TCR originated in an adult in good health. The J gene is TRBJ2-3, the V gene TRBV7-2; D is undetermined. Material: blood. The CDR3 DNA reads as TGTGCCAGCAGCCTTCTCAGCGTAGATACGCAGTATTTT. This sequence encodes CASSLLSVDTQYF.